This TCR beta chain was sequenced in a study of identical twins. Overall study findings and caveats: Not following the same donors, the study drew its conclusions from cross-sectional statistical analysis.

A universal primer site arose from template switching, and cDNA bore unique molecular identifiers. TCRdb reprocessed the 5' RACE reads via MiXCR and lists one record per CDR3 protein. The sample includes 450,000 to 600,000 distinct CDR3 sequences, approximately 20% of them seen just once. As for this clonotype: Its specificity is unknown.

In germline, CDR1 is SGHRS, CDR2 YFSETQ. The J segment lost 5 bases and the V segment lost 2 bases, leaving 8 bases of the junction unmatched. The CDR3 consists of 16 residues. These data were likewise used in another study, on yellow fever vaccine responses in identical twins. As that study records: Reportedly, the response of twins' T cells to the vaccine seemed partly convergent, partly personalized.

The sample taken for sequencing was CD4+ T cells sorted from blood. The genes are TRBV5-1 and TRBJ1-1, with 11 bases that match TRBD1. This TCR came from a woman aged 18-35 years in good health. CDR3 amino acids: CASSFGQGAPYTEAFF. CDR3 nucleotide sequence: TGCGCCAGCAGCTTTGGACAGGGGGCGCCTTATACTGAAGCTTTCTTT.